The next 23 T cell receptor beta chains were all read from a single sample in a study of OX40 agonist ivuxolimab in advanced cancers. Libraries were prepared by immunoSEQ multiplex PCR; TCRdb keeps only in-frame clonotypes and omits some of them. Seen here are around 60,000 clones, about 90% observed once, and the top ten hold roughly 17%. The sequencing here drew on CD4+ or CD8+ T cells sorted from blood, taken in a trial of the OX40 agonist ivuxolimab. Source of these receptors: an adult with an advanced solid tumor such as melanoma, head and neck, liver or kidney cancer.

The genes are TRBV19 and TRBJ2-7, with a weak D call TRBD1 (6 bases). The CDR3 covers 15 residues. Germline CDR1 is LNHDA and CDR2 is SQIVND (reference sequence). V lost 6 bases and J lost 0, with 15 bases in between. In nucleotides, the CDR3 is TGTGCCAGTAGCCCCAGGACAGAGCTCTCCTACGAGCAGTACTTC. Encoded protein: CASSPRTELSYEQYF.

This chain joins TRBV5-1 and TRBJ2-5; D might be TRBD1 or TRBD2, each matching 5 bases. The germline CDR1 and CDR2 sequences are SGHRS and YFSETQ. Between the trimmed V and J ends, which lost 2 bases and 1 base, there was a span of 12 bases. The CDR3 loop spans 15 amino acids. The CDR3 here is CASSFPGTTQETQYF. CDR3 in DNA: TGCGCCAGCAGCTTTCCCGGGACGACCCAAGAGACCCAGTACTTC.

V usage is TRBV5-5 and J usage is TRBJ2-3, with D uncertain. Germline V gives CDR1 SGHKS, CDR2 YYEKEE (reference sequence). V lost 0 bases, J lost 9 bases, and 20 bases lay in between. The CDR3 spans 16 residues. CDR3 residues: CASSLAAASPHETQYF. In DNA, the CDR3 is TGTGCCAGCAGCTTGGCCGCGGCTAGTCCACATGAGACGCAGTATTTT.

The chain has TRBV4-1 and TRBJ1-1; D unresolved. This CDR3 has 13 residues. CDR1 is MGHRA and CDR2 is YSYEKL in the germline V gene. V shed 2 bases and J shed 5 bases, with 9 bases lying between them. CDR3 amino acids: CASSQRGGTEAFF. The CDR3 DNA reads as TGCGCCAGCAGCCAAAGAGGTGGGACTGAAGCTTTCTTT.

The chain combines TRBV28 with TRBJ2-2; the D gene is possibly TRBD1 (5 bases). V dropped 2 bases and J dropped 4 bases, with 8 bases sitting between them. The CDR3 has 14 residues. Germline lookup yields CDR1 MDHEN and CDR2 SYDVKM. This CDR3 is CASSLQGITGELFF. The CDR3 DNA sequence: TGTGCCAGCAGTTTACAGGGTATCACCGGGGAGCTGTTTTTT.

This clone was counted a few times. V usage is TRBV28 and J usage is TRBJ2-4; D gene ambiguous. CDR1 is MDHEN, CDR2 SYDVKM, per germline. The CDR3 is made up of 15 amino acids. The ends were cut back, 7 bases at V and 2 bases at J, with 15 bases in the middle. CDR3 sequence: CASNPSGRSKNIQYF. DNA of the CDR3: TGTGCCAGCAACCCCTCGGGCAGATCCAAAAACATTCAGTACTTC.

In nucleotides, the CDR3 is TGTGCCAGCAGCTCCAGACTAGCGGGAGGTCGGTACGAGCAGTACTTC. Its protein product is CASSSRLAGGRYEQYF. The chain combines TRBV7-2 with TRBJ2-7; 13 positions match TRBD2. The V and J ends lost 4 bases and 4 bases, in that order; junction bases with no gene match: 7. This CDR3 contains 16 residues. In germline, CDR1 is SGHTA, CDR2 FQGNSA.

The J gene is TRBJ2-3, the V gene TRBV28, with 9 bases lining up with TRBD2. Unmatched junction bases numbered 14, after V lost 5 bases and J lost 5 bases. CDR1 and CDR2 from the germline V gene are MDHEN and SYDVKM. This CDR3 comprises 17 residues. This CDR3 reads CASSPPRGAGGVDTQYF. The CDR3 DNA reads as TGTGCCAGCAGTCCCCCGCGAGGGGCGGGAGGGGTAGATACGCAGTATTTT.

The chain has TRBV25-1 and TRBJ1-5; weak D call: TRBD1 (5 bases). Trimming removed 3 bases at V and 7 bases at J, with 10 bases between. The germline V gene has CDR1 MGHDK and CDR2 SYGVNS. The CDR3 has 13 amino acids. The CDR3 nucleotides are TGTGCCAGCAGTGACAGGGTGGACCAGCCCCAGCATTTT. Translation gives CASSDRVDQPQHF.

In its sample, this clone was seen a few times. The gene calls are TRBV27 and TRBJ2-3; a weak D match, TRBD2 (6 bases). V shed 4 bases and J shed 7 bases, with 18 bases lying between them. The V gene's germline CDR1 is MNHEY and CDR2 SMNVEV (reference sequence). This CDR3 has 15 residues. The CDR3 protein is CASSSTGTAPHTQYF. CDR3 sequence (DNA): TGTGCCAGCAGTTCTACCGGGACTGCCCCTCATACGCAGTATTTT.

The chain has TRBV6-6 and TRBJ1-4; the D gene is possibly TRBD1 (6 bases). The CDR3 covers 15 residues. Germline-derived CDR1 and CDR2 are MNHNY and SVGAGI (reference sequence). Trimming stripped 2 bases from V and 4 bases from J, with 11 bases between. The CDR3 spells CASSYRGQFNEKLFF. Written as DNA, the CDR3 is TGTGCCAGCAGTTACAGGGGACAATTTAATGAAAAACTGTTTTTT.

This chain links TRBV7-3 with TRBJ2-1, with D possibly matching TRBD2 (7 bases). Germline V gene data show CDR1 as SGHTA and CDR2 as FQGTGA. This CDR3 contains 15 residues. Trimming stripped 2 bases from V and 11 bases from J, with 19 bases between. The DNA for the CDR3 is TGTGCCAGCAGCTTAGTAGGGGGAGGGCGGTCGAAGCAGTTCTTC. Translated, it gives CASSLVGGGRSKQFF.

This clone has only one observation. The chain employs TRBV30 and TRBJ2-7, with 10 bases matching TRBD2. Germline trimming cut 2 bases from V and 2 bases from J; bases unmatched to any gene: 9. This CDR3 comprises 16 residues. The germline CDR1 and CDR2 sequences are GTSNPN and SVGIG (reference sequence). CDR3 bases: TGTGCCTGGAGTCGAAGTAGCAGCGGGAGGGCCTACGAGCAGTACTTC. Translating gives CAWSRSSSGRAYEQYF.

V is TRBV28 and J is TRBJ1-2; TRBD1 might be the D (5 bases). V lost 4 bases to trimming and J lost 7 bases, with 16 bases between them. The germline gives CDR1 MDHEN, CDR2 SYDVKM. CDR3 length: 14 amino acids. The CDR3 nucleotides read TGTGCCAGCAGTTCTCCAGGGTCCGCCATTGGCTACACCTTC. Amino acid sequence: CASSSPGSAIGYTF.

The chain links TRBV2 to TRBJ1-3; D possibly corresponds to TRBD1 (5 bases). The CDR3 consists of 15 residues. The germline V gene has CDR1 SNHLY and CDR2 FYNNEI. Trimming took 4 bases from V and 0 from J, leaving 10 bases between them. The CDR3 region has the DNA TGTGCCAGCAGTGGTAACAGGAACTCTGGAAACACCATATATTTT. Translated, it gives CASSGNRNSGNTIYF.

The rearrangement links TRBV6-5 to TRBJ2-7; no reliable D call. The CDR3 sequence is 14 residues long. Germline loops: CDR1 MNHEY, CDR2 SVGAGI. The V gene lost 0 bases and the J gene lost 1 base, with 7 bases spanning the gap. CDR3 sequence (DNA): TGTGCCAGCAGTTACTCTGGAGTTTCCTACGAGCAGTACTTC. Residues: CASSYSGVSYEQYF.

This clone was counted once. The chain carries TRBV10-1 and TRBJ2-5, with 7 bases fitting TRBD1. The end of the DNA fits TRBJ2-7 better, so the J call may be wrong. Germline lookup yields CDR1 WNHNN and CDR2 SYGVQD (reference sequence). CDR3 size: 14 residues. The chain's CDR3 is CASKKDRRSYEQYF. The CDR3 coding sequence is TGCGCCAGCAAAAAGGACAGGCGCTCCTACGAGCAGTACTTC.

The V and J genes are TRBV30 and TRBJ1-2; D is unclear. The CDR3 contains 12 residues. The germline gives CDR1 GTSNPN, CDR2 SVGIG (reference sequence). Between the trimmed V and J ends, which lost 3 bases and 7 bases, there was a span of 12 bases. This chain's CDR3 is CAWSDTKSGYTF. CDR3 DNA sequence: TGTGCCTGGAGCGACACTAAAAGTGGCTACACCTTC. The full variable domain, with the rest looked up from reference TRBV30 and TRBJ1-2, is SQTIHQWPATLVQPVGSPLSLECTVEGTSNPNLYWYRQAAGRGLQLLFYSVGIGQISSEVPQNLSASRPQDRQFILSSKKLLLSDSGFYLCAWSDTKSGYTFGSGTRLTVV.

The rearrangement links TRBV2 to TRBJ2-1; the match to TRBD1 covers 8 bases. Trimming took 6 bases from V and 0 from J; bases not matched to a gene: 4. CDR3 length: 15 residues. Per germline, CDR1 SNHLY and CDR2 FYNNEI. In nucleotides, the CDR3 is TGTGCCAGCAGGAGACAGGGGAACTCCTACAATGAGCAGTTCTTC. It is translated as CASRRQGNSYNEQFF.

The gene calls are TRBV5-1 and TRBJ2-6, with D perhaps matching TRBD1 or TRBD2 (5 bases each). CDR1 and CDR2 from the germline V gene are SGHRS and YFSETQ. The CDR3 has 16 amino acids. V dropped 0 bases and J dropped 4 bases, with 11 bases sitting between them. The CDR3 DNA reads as TGCGCCAGCAGCTTGGCCTGGGGGTCCGGGGCCAACGTCCTGACTTTC. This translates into CASSLAWGSGANVLTF.

The CDR3 region is CASSQGESRDREKLFF. The CDR3 nucleotides are TGCGCCAGCAGCCAAGGGGAGAGCCGGGACAGAGAAAAACTGTTTTTT. V is TRBV4-1 and J is TRBJ1-4; 7 bases map to TRBD1. CDR1 and CDR2 (germline): MGHRA, YSYEKL. The CDR3 runs 16 residues. V shed 1 base and J 8 bases; nucleotides not matched to a gene: 10.

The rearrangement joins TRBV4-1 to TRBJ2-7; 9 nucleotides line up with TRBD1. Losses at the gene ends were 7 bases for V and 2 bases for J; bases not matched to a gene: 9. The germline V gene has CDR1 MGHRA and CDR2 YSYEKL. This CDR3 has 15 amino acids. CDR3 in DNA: TGCGCCAGCAATCATCCGGGACAGGGTACCTACGAGCAGTACTTC. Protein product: CASNHPGQGTYEQYF.

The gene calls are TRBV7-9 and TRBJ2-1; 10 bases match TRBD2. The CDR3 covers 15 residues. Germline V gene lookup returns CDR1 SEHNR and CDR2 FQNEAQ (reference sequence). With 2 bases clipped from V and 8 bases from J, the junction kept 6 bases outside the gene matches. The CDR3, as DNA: TGTGCCAGCAGCTTATCAAGCGGGAGGGCCGATGAGCAGTTCTTC. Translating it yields CASSLSSGRADEQFF.